In this sample, the clone carrying this T cell receptor (beta chain) turned up many times. Trimming took off 6 bases at V and 3 bases at J, with 8 bases between the two ends. The CDR3 runs 11 residues. In germline, CDR1 is SQVTM, CDR2 ANQGSEA. Transcripts of RNA were the source for amplifying TCR beta CDR3 regions. The first round was an RT-PCR with HTBI primers, and the second round was a multiplex PCR. Each CDR3 protein gets one entry after TCRdb re-called the multiplex PCR reads with MiXCR. The sample holds over a million distinct CDR3 sequences, around a third seen once. These data are taken from a study of Graves' ophthalmopathy and Graves' hyperthyroidism.

The chain carries TRBV29-1 and TRBJ1-1, with a possible D match to TRBD1 (5 bases). Material for sequencing was peripheral blood or thyroid tissue (not recorded which). The sequence derives from an adult man with Graves' hyperthyroidism. The CDR3 sequence: CSVVGDTEAFF. CDR3 coding DNA: TGCAGCGTCGTGGGGGACACTGAAGCTTTCTTT.